This T cell receptor beta chain was found in a study of tumor T cells in aggressive B-cell lymphoma. V dropped 4 bases and J dropped 0 bases, with 13 bases sitting between them. Germline CDR1 SGHRS, CDR2 YFSETQ. The CDR3 contains 15 residues. Produced via immunoSEQ multiplex PCR; TCRdb's table is partial and in-frame only. Of 3,500 to 4,000 clones listed, 85% to 95% are singletons. The source is an adult with diffuse large B cell lymphoma. The chain employs TRBV5-1 and TRBJ1-1; a weak D match, TRBD1 (6 bases). Sequencing was carried out using tumor tissue. The CDR3 nucleotides are TGCGCCAGCAGCATCGGACAGCTGATGAACACTGAAGCTTTCTTT. It encodes CASSIGQLMNTEAFF.